This T cell receptor (beta chain) was profiled in a study of early T cells in non-severe SARS-CoV-2 infection. About this clonotype itself: What it recognizes is unknown.

The CDR3 contains 15 residues. Losses at the gene ends were 3 bases for V and 4 bases for J; bases not matched to a gene: 4. Germline V gene sequence: CDR1 SNHLY, CDR2 FYNNEI. Unique molecular identifiers were added to individual cDNA molecules. One entry per CDR3 protein, called by TCRdb with MiXCR from the 5' RACE reads. The sample contains approximately 67,000 distinct CDR3 sequences, 9.5% to 13% of which appear only once. Overall study results and limits: Matches to VDJdb favored anti-spike CD8 responses and missed private and CD4 specificities.

The sample was whole blood. The J gene is TRBJ2-2, the V gene TRBV2; 8 bases line up with TRBD2. This clonotype originated in an adult who was a healthcare worker with PCR-confirmed SARS-CoV-2 infection or an uninfected control (not recorded which). CDR3 loop: CASSEGLAGTGELFF. The CDR3 bases are TGTGCCAGCAGTGAGGGCCTAGCGGGCACCGGGGAGCTGTTTTTT. Looking up the rest from reference TRBV2 and TRBJ2-2 gives the full variable domain: EPEVTQTPSHQVTQMGQEVILRCVPISNHLYFYWYRQILGQKVEFLVSFYNNEISEKSEIFDDQFSVERPDGSNFTLKIRSTKLEDSAMYFCASSEGLAGTGELFFGEGSRLTVL.